This T cell receptor beta chain was sequenced in a study of T cells in Graves' hyperthyroidism and ophthalmopathy. Researchers amplified the TCR beta CDR3 regions from RNA transcripts. First-round RT-PCR targeting the TCR CDR3 was performed with the HTBI primer set. TCRdb ran MiXCR on the multiplex PCR reads and lists one entry per CDR3 protein. This sample has 300,000 to 350,000 distinct CDR3 sequences; roughly 17% occur once, and the top ten carry roughly a third. The CDR3 contains 14 residues. From germline, CDR1 is SNHLY and CDR2 FYNNEI. Trimming removed 5 bases from V and 10 bases from J, with 15 bases in between.

The sequence was obtained from a man under 40 with Graves' hyperthyroidism. The sample taken for sequencing was blood. The chain combines TRBV2 with TRBJ1-6, with D maybe TRBD1 (6 bases). The CDR3 sequence: CASSKQGGDSPLHF. The CDR3 DNA reads as TGTGCCAGCAGTAAACAGGGAGGGGACTCACCCCTCCACTTT.